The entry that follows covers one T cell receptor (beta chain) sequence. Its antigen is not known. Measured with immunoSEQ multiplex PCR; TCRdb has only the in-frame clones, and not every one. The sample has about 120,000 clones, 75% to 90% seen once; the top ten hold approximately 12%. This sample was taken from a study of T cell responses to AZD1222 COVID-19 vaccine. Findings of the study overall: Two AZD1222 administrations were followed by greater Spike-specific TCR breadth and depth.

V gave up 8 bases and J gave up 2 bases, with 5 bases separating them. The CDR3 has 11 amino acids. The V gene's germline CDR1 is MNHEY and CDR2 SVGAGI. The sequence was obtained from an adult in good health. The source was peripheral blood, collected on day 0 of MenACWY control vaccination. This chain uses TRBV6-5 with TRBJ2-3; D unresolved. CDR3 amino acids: CASVYTDTQYF. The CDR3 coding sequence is TGTGCCAGCGTGTACACAGATACGCAGTATTTT.